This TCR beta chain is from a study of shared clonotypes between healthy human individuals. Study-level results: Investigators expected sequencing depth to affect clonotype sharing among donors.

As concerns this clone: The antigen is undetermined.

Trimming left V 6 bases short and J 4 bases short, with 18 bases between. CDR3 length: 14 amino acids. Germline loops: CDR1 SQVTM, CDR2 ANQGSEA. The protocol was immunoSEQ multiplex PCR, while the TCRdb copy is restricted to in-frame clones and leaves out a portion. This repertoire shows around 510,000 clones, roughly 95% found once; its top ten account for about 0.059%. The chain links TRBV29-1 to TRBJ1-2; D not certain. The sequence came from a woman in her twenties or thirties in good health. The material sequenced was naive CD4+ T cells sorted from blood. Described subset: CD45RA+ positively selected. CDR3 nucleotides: TGCAGCGTCCAAAAATCCGGACGGCCCTATGGCTACACCTTC. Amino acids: CSVQKSGRPYGYTF.